These 12 T cell receptor beta chains originate from one sample sequenced in a study of HIV-infected patients and healthy controls. Alpha and beta constant-region primers primed reverse transcription of about 500 ng RNA. Using multiplexing indices, alpha and beta chain libraries were generated apart by chain-specific third strand synthesis. TCRdb re-called the 5' RACE reads with MiXCR, one entry per CDR3 protein. Altogether about 14,000 distinct CDR3 sequences are present, roughly an eighth being singletons, with the ten largest covering approximately 39%. Roughly three months, about 14 weeks, into antiretroviral therapy, follow-up blood was collected. All unsorted peripheral T cells were captured because whole blood was used without fractionation. This sample comprised blood, obtained during antiretroviral therapy. The receptors here all came from an adult with HIV infection. The donor label of this sample is uncertain.

This clonotype has ten or more counts. The chain joins TRBV7-2 to TRBJ2-7; D is unresolved. V lost 5 bases to trimming and J lost 3 bases, with 14 bases between them. This CDR3 region has 14 residues. The germline CDR1 and CDR2 sequences are SGHTA and FQGNSA. CDR3 loop: CASSVAWSDYEQYF. The CDR3 DNA reads TGTGCCAGCAGCGTGGCCTGGTCCGACTACGAGCAGTACTTC.

This clonotype was observed many times. The V gene is TRBV5-1, the J gene TRBJ2-3; 9 bases line up with TRBD1. The CDR3 consists of 15 residues. Per germline, CDR1 SGHRS and CDR2 YFSETQ. J lost 3 bases, V lost 0 bases, and 2 bases had no gene match. The CDR3 region has the DNA TGCGCCAGCAGCTTGGCCGGACAGGGGACAGATACGCAGTATTTT. Protein: CASSLAGQGTDTQYF.

This chain joins TRBV24-1 and TRBJ2-6, with 13 bases lining up with TRBD2. The CDR3 sequence is 19 residues long. CDR1 KGHDR and CDR2 SFDVKD come from the germline V gene. Unmatched junction bases numbered 8, after V lost 4 bases and J lost 3 bases. DNA for the CDR3: TGTGCCACCAGTGACCCCGGACTAGCGGGAGTAGGTGGGGCCAACGTCCTGACTTTC. It specifies CATSDPGLAGVGGANVLTF.

The gene calls are TRBV5-6 and TRBJ2-7; 13 nucleotides match TRBD2. Germline trimming cut 4 bases from V and 4 bases from J; bases unmatched to any gene: 5. The V gene's germline CDR1 is SGHDT and CDR2 YYEEEE. This CDR3 region has 15 residues. CDR3 bases: TGTGCCAGCAGCGAAGGACTAGCGGGAGTGTACGAGCAGTACTTC. It is translated as CASSEGLAGVYEQYF.

At least ten counts were recorded for this clonotype. The V and J genes are TRBV6-4 and TRBJ2-3; the D gene is possibly TRBD1 (5 bases). The germline V gene has CDR1 MRHNA and CDR2 SNTAGT. Trimming cost V 2 bases and J 4 bases, with 10 bases left between them. The CDR3 sequence is 14 residues long. The CDR3 sequence: CASSDEAGSDTQYF. The CDR3 bases are TGTGCCAGCAGTGACGAGGCAGGGTCAGATACGCAGTATTTT.

This clonotype has a count of ten or more. This chain joins TRBV7-6 and TRBJ2-5, with 8 bases identical to TRBD1. V trimming: 3 bases; J trimming: 4 bases; junction bases outside the gene matches: 7. Germline-derived CDR1 and CDR2 are SGHVS and FNYEAQ. This CDR3 contains 15 residues. The CDR3 DNA reads as TGTGCCAGCAGCTTCACGACAGGGGCGGGAGAGACCCAGTACTTC. The encoded protein is CASSFTTGAGETQYF.

The sample holds a few counts of this clonotype. Here the CDR3 DNA reads TGTGCCAGCAGTGACCGGGACATGGTGCGGGGCTACACCTTC. Translation: CASSDRDMVRGYTF. The rearrangement uses TRBV12-3 or TRBV12-4 and TRBJ1-2; a possible D gene is TRBD1 (6 bases). The CDR3 has 14 amino acids. Trimming removed 5 bases from V and 8 bases from J, with 18 bases in between.

This clonotype was recorded many times. The gene calls are TRBV15 and TRBJ2-1, with D unclear. CDR1 and CDR2 from the germline V gene are LNHNV and YYDKDF (reference sequence). Between the trimmed V and J ends, which lost 0 bases and 8 bases, there was a span of 5 bases. CDR3 length equals 12 residues. CDR3 nucleotide sequence: TGTGCCACCAGCAGAGAAGGGCATGAGCAGTTCTTC. Residues: CATSREGHEQFF.

The CDR3 bases are TGTGCCAGCAGTCCTCAACAGGGGGGCACAGATACGCAGTATTTT. Translated: CASSPQQGGTDTQYF. The chain combines TRBV28 with TRBJ2-3, with 8 positions matching TRBD1. Trimming at V came to 5 bases and at J to 1 base, leaving 5 bases not matched to a gene. The CDR3 covers 15 residues. Germline CDR1 MDHEN, CDR2 SYDVKM.

This chain uses TRBV7-8 with TRBJ1-1; 9 nucleotides align to TRBD1. The trim removed 5 bases at V and 1 base at J, leaving 2 bases unmatched. There are 14 residues in the CDR3. Germline CDR1 SGHVS, CDR2 FQNEAQ. The CDR3 protein is CASSVDRGNTEAFF. The CDR3 DNA sequence: TGTGCCAGCAGCGTGGACAGGGGGAACACTGAAGCTTTCTTT.

This clonotype was detected many times. The chain links TRBV27 to TRBJ2-1, with 9 bases lining up with TRBD2. The CDR3 contains 16 residues. Germline CDR1 is MNHEY and CDR2 is SMNVEV (reference sequence). Germline trimming cut 3 bases from V and 7 bases from J; bases unmatched to any gene: 10. CDR3 protein: CASSLGVGLAVNEQFF. CDR3 nucleotide sequence: TGTGCCAGCAGTTTGGGGGTGGGACTAGCTGTGAATGAGCAGTTCTTC.

This clonotype was counted at least ten times. The chain is built from TRBV6-5 and TRBJ2-2, with TRBD1 matching 10 bases. The CDR3 loop spans 16 amino acids. The ends lost 4 bases at V and 5 bases at J; junction bases unmatched: 7. Germline CDR1 reads MNHEY; CDR2 reads SVGAGI. This CDR3 reads CASSSSGTGETGELFF. Here the CDR3 DNA reads TGTGCCAGCAGTTCGTCCGGGACAGGGGAAACCGGGGAGCTGTTTTTT.